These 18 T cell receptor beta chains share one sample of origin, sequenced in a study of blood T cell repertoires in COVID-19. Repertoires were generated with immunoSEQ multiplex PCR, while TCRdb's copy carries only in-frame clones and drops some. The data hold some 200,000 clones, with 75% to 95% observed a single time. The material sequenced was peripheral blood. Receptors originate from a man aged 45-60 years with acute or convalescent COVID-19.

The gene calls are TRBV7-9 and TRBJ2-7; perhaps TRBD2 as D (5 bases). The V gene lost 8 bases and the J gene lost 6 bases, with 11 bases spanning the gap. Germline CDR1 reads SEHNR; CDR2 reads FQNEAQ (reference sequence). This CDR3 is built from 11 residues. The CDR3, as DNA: TGTGCCAGCGGTAAAGGGAGCGAGCAGTACTTC. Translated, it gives CASGKGSEQYF.

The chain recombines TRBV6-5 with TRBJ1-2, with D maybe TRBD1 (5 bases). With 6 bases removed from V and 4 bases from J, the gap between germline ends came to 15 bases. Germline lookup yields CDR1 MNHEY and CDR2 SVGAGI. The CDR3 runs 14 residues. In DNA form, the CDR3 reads TGTGCCAGCAGCCAAGGAGGGGAGATCTATGGCTACACCTTC. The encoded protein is CASSQGGEIYGYTF.

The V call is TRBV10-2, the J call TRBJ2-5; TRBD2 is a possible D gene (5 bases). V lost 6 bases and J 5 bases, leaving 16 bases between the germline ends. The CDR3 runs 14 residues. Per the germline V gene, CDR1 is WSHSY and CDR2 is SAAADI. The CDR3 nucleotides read TGCGCCAGCAGAGGAGGCCTTTTGGGGGAGACCCAGTACTTC. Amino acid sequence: CASRGGLLGETQYF.

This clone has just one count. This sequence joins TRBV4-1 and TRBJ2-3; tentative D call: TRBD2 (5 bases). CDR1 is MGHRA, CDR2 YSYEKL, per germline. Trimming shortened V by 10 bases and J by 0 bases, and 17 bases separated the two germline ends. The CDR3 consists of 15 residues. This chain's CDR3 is CATSPEGGSTDTQYF. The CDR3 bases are TGCGCCACCTCACCCGAGGGTGGGAGCACAGATACGCAGTATTTT.

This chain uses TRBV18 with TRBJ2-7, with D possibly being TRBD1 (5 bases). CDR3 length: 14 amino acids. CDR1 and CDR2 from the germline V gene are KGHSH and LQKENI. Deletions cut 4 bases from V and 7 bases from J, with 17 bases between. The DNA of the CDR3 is TGTGCCAGCTCACTTACCGATGGGGCACGGGAGCAGTACGTC. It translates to CASSLTDGAREQYV.

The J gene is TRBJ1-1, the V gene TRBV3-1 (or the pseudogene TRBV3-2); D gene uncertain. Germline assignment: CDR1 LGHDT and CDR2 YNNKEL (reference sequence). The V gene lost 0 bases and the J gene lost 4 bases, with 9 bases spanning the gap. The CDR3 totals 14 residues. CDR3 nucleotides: TGTGCCAGCAGCCAAGAGGTAGGAGGCACTGAAGCTTTCTTT. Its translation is CASSQEVGGTEAFF.

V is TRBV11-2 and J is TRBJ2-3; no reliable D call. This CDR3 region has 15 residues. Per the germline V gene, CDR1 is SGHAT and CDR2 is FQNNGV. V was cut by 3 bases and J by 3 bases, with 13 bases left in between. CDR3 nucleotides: TGTGCCAGCAGCTTTTTGATAAGAGGAACAGATACGCAGTATTTT. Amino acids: CASSFLIRGTDTQYF.

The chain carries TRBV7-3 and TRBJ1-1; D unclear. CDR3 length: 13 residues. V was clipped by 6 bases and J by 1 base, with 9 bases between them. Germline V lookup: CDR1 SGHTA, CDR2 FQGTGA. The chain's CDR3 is CASSQQENTEAFF. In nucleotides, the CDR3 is TGTGCCAGCAGTCAACAAGAGAACACTGAAGCTTTCTTT.

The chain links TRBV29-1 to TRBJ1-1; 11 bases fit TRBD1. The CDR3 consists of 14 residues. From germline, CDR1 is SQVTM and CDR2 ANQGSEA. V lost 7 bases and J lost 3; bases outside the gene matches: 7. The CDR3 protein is CSAGQGARDTEAFF. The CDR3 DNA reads TGCAGCGCAGGACAGGGGGCGCGAGACACTGAAGCTTTCTTT. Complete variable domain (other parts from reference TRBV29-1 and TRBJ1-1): SAVISQKPSRDICQRGTSLTIQCQVDSQVTMMFWYRQQPGQSLTLIATANQGSEATYESGFVIDKFPISRPNLTFSTLTVSNMSPEDSSIYLCSAGQGARDTEAFFGQGTRLTVV.

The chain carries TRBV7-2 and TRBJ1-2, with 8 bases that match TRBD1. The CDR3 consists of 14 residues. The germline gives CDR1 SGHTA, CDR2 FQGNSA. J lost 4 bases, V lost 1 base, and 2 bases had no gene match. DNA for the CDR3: TGTGCCAGCAGCTTAGTGGGGACAGGCTATGGCTACACCTTC. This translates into CASSLVGTGYGYTF.

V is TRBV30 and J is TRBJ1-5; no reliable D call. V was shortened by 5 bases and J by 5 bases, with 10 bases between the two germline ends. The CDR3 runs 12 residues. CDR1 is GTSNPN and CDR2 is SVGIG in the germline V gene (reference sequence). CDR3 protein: CAWAARDQPQHF. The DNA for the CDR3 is TGTGCCTGGGCCGCGAGGGATCAGCCCCAGCATTTT.

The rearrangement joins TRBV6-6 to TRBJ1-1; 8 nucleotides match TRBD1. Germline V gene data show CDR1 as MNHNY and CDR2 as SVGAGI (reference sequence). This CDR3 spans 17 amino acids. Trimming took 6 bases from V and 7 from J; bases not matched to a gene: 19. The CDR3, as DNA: TGTGCCAGCAGCCGAACTGCCATCCGCACAGGGGGGAATGAAGCTTTCTTT. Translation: CASSRTAIRTGGNEAFF.

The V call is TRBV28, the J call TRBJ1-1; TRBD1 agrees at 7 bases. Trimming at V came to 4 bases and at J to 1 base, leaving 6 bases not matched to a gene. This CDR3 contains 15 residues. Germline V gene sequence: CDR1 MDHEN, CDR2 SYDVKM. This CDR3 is CASSSRWDRNTEAFF. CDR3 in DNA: TGTGCCAGCAGTTCCAGGTGGGACAGGAACACTGAAGCTTTCTTT.

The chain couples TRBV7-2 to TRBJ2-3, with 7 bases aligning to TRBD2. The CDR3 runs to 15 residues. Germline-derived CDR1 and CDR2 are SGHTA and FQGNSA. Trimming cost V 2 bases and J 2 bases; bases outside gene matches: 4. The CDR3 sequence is CASSLSSGLTDTQYF. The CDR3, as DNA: TGTGCCAGCAGCTTAAGTAGCGGGCTCACAGATACGCAGTATTTT.

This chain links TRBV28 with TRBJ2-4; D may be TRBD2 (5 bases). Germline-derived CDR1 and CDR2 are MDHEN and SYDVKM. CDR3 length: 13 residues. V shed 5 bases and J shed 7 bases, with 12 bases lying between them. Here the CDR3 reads CASSTPPGNIQYF. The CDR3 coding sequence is TGTGCCAGCAGTACCCCCCCGGGGAACATTCAGTACTTC.

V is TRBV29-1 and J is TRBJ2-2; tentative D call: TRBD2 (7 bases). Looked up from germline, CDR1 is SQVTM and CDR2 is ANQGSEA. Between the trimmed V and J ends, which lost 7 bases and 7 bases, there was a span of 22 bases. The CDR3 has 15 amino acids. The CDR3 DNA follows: TGCAGCGCCGTAGAGGGGGGGATCCGGGACGGGGAGCTGTTTTTT. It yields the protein CSAVEGGIRDGELFF.

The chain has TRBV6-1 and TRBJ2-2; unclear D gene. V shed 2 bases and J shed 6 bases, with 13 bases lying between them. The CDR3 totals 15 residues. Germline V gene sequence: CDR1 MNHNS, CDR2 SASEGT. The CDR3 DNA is TGTGCCAGCAGTGAACGGTCTTCTCGGGCCGGGGAGCTGTTTTTT. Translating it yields CASSERSSRAGELFF.

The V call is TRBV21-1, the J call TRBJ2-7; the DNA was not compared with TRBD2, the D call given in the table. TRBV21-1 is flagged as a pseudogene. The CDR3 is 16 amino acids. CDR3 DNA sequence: TGTGCCAGCAGCAAAGGTGGCAGCGGGAGTGTGTACGAGCAGTACTTC. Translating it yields CASSKGGSGSVYEQYF.